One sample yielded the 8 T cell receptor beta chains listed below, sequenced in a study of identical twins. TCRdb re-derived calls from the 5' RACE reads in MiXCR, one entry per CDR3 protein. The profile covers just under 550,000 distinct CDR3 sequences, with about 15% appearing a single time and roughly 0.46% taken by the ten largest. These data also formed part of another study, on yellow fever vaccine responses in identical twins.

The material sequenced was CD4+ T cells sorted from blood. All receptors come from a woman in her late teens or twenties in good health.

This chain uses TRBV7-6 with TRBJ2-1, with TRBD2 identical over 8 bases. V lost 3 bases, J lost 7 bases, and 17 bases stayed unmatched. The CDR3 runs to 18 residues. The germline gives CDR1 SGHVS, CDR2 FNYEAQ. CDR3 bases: TGTGCCAGCAGCTTTGACCGGCTTAGGGTGGGACTAGTAAATGAGCAGTTCTTC. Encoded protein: CASSFDRLRVGLVNEQFF.

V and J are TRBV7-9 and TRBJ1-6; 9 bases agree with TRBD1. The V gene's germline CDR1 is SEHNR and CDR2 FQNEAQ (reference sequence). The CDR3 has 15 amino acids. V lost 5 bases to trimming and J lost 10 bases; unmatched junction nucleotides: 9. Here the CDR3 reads CASSLTGTGSSPLHF. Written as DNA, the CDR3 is TGTGCCAGCAGCCTCACCGGGACAGGGAGCTCACCCCTCCACTTT.

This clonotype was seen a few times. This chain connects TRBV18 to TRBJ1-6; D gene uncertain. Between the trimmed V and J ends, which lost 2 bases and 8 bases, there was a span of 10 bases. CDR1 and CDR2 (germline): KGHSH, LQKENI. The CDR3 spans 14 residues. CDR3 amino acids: CASSPKVWDSPLHF. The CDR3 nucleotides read TGTGCCAGCTCACCAAAAGTTTGGGATTCACCCCTCCACTTT.

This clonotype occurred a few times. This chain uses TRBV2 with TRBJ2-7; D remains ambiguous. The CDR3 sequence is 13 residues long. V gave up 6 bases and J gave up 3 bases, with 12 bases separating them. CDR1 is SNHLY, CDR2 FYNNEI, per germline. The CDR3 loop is CASRGGAVYEQYF. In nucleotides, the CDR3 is TGTGCCAGCAGAGGCGGCGCCGTCTACGAGCAGTACTTC.

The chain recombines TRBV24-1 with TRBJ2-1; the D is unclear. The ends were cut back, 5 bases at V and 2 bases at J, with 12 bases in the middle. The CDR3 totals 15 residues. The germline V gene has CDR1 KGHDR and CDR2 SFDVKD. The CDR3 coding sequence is TGTGCCACCAGTGGTGAGGATTCTGCCTACAATGAGCAGTTCTTC. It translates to CATSGEDSAYNEQFF.

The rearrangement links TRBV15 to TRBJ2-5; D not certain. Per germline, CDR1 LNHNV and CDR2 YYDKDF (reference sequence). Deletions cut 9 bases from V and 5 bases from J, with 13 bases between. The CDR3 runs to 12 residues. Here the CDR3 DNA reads TGTGCCACATCCGACGGTCCGGAGACCCAGTACTTC. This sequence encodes CATSDGPETQYF.

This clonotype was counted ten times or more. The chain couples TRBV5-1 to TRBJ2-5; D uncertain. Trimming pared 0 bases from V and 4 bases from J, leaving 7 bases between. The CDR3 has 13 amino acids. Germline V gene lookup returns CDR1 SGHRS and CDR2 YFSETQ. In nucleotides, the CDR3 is TGCGCCAGCAGCTTGGTTTACAGAGAGACCCAGTACTTC. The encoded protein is CASSLVYRETQYF.

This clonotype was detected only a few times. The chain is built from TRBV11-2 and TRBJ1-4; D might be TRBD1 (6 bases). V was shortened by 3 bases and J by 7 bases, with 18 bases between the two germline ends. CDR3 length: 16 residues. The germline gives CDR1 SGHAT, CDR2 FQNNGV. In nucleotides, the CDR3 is TGTGCCAGCAGCTTGGGGGGGCTATCTACGGCTGAAAAACTGTTTTTT. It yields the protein CASSLGGLSTAEKLFF.